This T cell receptor (beta chain) emerged from a study of blood T cell repertoires in COVID-19. Study details: Acute and convalescent COVID-19 samples came from the United States, Italy and Spain.

Study processing details: Estimates of nucleated cell counts were drawn from the amplification of reference gene primers. Generated by immunoSEQ multiplex PCR, the TCRdb table keeps only in-frame clones and is missing some. The V and J calls and clone size are taken from that table; D and trimming were inferred from the DNA. The table has tens of thousands of clones, about nine tenths seen once. The CDR3 spans 14 residues. The germline V gene encodes CDR1 SGHAT and CDR2 FQNNGV. V was clipped by 5 bases and J by 6 bases; unmatched bases: 6. Sequenced sample: peripheral blood. The V gene is TRBV11-2, the J gene TRBJ2-7, with 11 bases aligning to TRBD2. This receptor was obtained from a human donor in a cohort sampled during active COVID-19. This chain's CDR3 is CASSPTSGMGEQYF. The CDR3, as DNA: TGTGCCAGCAGCCCGACTAGCGGGATGGGCGAGCAGTACTTC.